This T cell receptor beta chain derives from a study of cytomegalovirus exposure and HLA in healthy donors. The CDR3 loop spans 16 amino acids. CDR1 and CDR2 (germline): MGHRA, YSYEKL. With 0 bases clipped from V and 1 base from J, the junction kept 3 bases outside the gene matches. Assay used: immunoSEQ multiplex PCR; TCRdb lists only in-frame clones, some missing. The table records tens of thousands of clones, about 90% of them present only once. A remark on this clone: As yet, its antigen is unknown.

Notes on the study in general: The tendency of first-cohort TCR clusters to co-occur in the roughly 130 validation repertoires emerged from a later analysis. Testing in vitro showed a few CMV-associated chains specific for CMV antigens. A classifier reportedly called cytomegalovirus status with high sensitivity and specificity.

The chain employs TRBV4-1 and TRBJ2-3, with TRBD1 matching over 8 bases. The TCR originated in a woman aged 18 to 35 in good health and CMV-seropositive. Sequences were obtained from PBMCs. The CDR3 DNA sequence: TGCGCCAGCAGCCAAGAGGGGACAGGCGGCACAGATACGCAGTATTTT. Its translation: CASSQEGTGGTDTQYF.